This T cell receptor (beta chain) is from a study of identical twins. The CDR3 runs 14 residues. V shed 3 bases and J shed 3 bases, with 12 bases lying between them. Germline V gene lookup returns CDR1 MGHDK and CDR2 SYGVNS. TCRdb called the 5' RACE reads again in MiXCR, with one record for every CDR3 protein. This sample has roughly 700,000 distinct CDR3 sequences, with about 9.4% found just once. This clonotype appeared a few times. This same sample was also taken into another study, of yellow fever vaccine responses in identical twins.

What was sequenced was PBMCs. V and J are TRBV25-1 and TRBJ2-7; a weak D match, TRBD1 (5 bases). The clonotype originates from a woman aged 18 to 35 in good health. The CDR3 spells CASSDTRQIYEQYF. In DNA, the CDR3 is TGTGCCAGCAGTGACACCCGACAGATCTACGAGCAGTACTTC.